Listed below are T cell receptor beta chains from one sample, sequenced in a study of blood T cells in healthy people across ages. TCRdb re-called the 5' RACE reads with MiXCR, one entry per CDR3 protein. The table records hundreds of thousands of distinct CDR3 sequences, less than 25% of them present only once. A further study also used this sample, focusing on T cells of mothers and their children.

The sequenced sample was blood. Source of these receptors: a boy aged 5-17 years in good health. CDR3s include the opening cysteine and the closing phenylalanine or tryptophan. D genes are given only for firm matches. Rows may omit the clone size; those that give it use once, few, many or a size class.

D	length	V	J	size	DNA	CDR3
NA	14	TRBV27	TRBJ2-5	NA	TGTGCCAGCAGTTTGGGTCTTAGGGGGGAGACCCAGTACTTC	CASSLGLRGETQYF
NA	16	TRBV9	TRBJ2-5	few	TGTGCCAGCAGCGTAGGTGGGGGTTTGCAGCAGGAGACCCAGTACTTC	CASSVGGGLQQETQYF
TRBD1	17	TRBV28	TRBJ2-7	few	TGTGCCAGCAGACAAACCAGGACAGGGGGCAGAATTCTCGAGCAGTACTTC	CASRQTRTGGRILEQYF
NA	16	TRBV29-1	TRBJ2-1	once	TGCAGCGTTGCGGTGCAGGCTTCGAGCTCCTACAATGAGCAGTTCTTC	CSVAVQASSSYNEQFF
NA	11	TRBV20-1	TRBJ2-5	few	TGCAGTGCTAGTTCCGGGGGGCCACGTCTCTTC	CSASSGGPRLF
TRBD1	15	TRBV6-1	TRBJ2-5	many	TGTGCCAGCAGGGAAGGGACAGGGGGCCAAGAGACCCAGTACTTC	CASREGTGGQETQYF
NA	16	TRBV18	TRBJ1-3	few	TGTGCCAGCTCACCAAGGACCAAACGCTCTGGAAACACCATATATTTT	CASSPRTKRSGNTIYF
NA	12	TRBV5-1	TRBJ1-1	few	TGCGCCAGCAGCTTGGACGGGGGGCAAGCTTTCTTT	CASSLDGGQAFF
NA	13	TRBV7-9	TRBJ2-2	NA	TGTGCCAGCAGCTGGGGAGACCCCGGGGAGCTGTTTTTT	CASSWGDPGELFF
NA	13	TRBV12-3/TRBV12-4	TRBJ1-2	NA	TGTGCCAGCAGTTTAGGGGTTAGCTATGGCTACACCTTC	CASSLGVSYGYTF
NA	14	TRBV5-8	TRBJ2-3	few	TGTGCCAGCAGCCCCCAGCCGGGCACAGATACGCAGTATTTT	CASSPQPGTDTQYF
TRBD2	17	TRBV28	TRBJ2-5	few	TGTGCCAGCAGCCGCCCCGGATATACTAGCGGACAAGAGACCCAGTACTTC	CASSRPGYTSGQETQYF
NA	14	TRBV7-2	TRBJ2-5	NA	TGTGCCAGCAGCCCCACGGGGTTGCGGGAGACCCAGTACTTC	CASSPTGLRETQYF
NA	13	TRBV7-9	TRBJ1-1	many	TGTGCCAGCAGCCCCCCAGGAAACACTGAAGCTTTCTTT	CASSPPGNTEAFF
TRBD1	18	TRBV24-1	TRBJ1-1	few	TGTGCCACCAGTGGTCCCGGGAGGACAGGGGGCCTGAACACTGAAGCTTTCTTT	CATSGPGRTGGLNTEAFF
NA	13	TRBV12-3/TRBV12-4	TRBJ2-7	NA	TGTGCCAGCAGTTGGGGGACACCATACGAGCAGTACTTC	CASSWGTPYEQYF
TRBD2	17	TRBV4-3	TRBJ2-3	NA	TGCGCCAGCAGCCAAGTTCTAGCGGGGGGAGGAACAGATACGCAGTATTTT	CASSQVLAGGGTDTQYF
NA	16	TRBV28	TRBJ1-5	few	TGTGCCAGCAGTTTTGGTAGGGTAAGCTCCCGGGAGCCCCAGCATTTT	CASSFGRVSSREPQHF
NA	11	TRBV20-1	TRBJ2-1	few	TGCAGTGCTAGAGAATTGGAGGGGCAGTTCTTC	CSARELEGQFF
NA	15	TRBV4-1	TRBJ1-5	few	TGCGCCAGCAGCCTTGTGGCAGGGTACAATCAGCCCCAACATTTT	CASSLVAGYNQPQHF
TRBD2	16	TRBV6-2/TRBV6-3	TRBJ2-7	NA	TGTGCCAGCAGGGGAATAGCGGGTGCCCCAACCTACGAGCAGTACTTC	CASRGIAGAPTYEQYF
TRBD2	15	TRBV5-1	TRBJ2-7	NA	TGCGCCAGCAGCTTGGATGGGACTACTATCTACGAGCAGTACTTC	CASSLDGTTIYEQYF
TRBD1	17	TRBV20-1	TRBJ2-6	NA	TGCAGTGCTAGAGACCATCAGGGGGCCCCTGGGGCCAACGTCCTGACTTTC	CSARDHQGAPGANVLTF
TRBD2	17	TRBV15	TRBJ2-7	NA	TGTGCCACCAGCAGAGGTTTAAGCGCGGGAGTATTCTACGAGCAGTACTTC	CATSRGLSAGVFYEQYF
TRBD1	15	TRBV7-2	TRBJ2-5	NA	TGTGCCAGCAGCTTAGCAGCCAGGGGGCGGGAGACCCAGTACTTC	CASSLAARGRETQYF
NA	17	TRBV12-3/TRBV12-4	TRBJ2-7	few	TGTGCCAGCAGTTTTGGGGACAGGGGGACTAGCGGCTACGAGCAGTACTTC	CASSFGDRGTSGYEQYF
TRBD1	15	TRBV11-1	TRBJ1-1	few	TGTGCCAGCAGCAGAAATGGACAGGGGAACACTGAAGCTTTCTTT	CASSRNGQGNTEAFF
NA	13	TRBV5-4	TRBJ1-2	NA	TGTGCCAGCAGCGACAGGACATTTTATGGCTACACCTTC	CASSDRTFYGYTF
TRBD1	16	TRBV12-3/TRBV12-4	TRBJ2-7	NA	TGTGCCAGCAGTTTAGCTCCTACAGGGGACCCCTACGAGCAGTACTTC	CASSLAPTGDPYEQYF
TRBD2	19	TRBV7-9	TRBJ2-7	NA	TGTGCCAGCAGCTTCACGGGGGAGACGACTAGCGGGGTCTCCTACGAGCAGTACTTC	CASSFTGETTSGVSYEQYF
NA	15	TRBV20-1	TRBJ2-5	NA	TGCAGTGCTAGGCCCGGACAGCTCTTCCAAGAGACCCAGTACTTC	CSARPGQLFQETQYF
NA	15	TRBV4-3	TRBJ2-7	many	TGCGCCAGCAGCCAAGATTGGGGGAGAGCCTACGAGCAGTACTTC	CASSQDWGRAYEQYF
NA	15	TRBV4-1	TRBJ2-3	NA	TGCGCCAGCAGCCAAGATTCGCTTGGTGCAGATACGCAGTATTTT	CASSQDSLGADTQYF
NA	13	TRBV20-1	TRBJ1-5	few	TGCAGTGCTGGGCGGGGGGTCGATCAGCCCCAGCATTTT	CSAGRGVDQPQHF
TRBD1	15	TRBV6-5	TRBJ2-3	few	TGTGCCAGCAGGTCTGACAGGGGGCAGAGAGATACGCAGTATTTT	CASRSDRGQRDTQYF
NA	11	TRBV28	TRBJ1-1	NA	TGTGCCAGCAGTTCACCCCCTATGGCTTTCTTT	CASSSPPMAFF
NA	16	TRBV20-1	TRBJ1-2	NA	TGCAGTGCTAGAGATTCGGCGGCCCAGGCGATGAGCGGCTACACCTTC	CSARDSAAQAMSGYTF
NA	13	TRBV7-6	TRBJ2-5	many	TGTGCCAGCAGCCCCTCCGGGATGGAGACCCAGTACTTC	CASSPSGMETQYF
TRBD1	12	TRBV19	TRBJ2-7	NA	TGTGCCAGCAGACAGGGGGCAAGGGAGCAGTACTTC	CASRQGAREQYF
TRBD1	16	TRBV7-9	TRBJ1-4	NA	TGTGCCAGCAGCCCCCTCCTGACAGGGGAGAACGAAAAACTGTTTTTT	CASSPLLTGENEKLFF
NA	10	TRBV29-1	TRBJ1-1	few	TGCAGCGTCATGAACACTGAAGCTTTCTTT	CSVMNTEAFF
NA	17	TRBV20-1	TRBJ2-2	NA	TGCAGTGCTAGATCGCTAGGAGGGGGGGGGAACACCGGGGAGCTGTTTTTT	CSARSLGGGGNTGELFF
NA	12	TRBV20-1	TRBJ2-5	few	TGCAGTCACATCCCTCCCGCGGTGGAGCAGTACTTC	CSHIPPAVEQYF
TRBD2	17	TRBV4-3	TRBJ2-3	few	TGCGCCAGCAGCCAGAATACAGCAGGGAGGGGAGCAGATACGCAGTATTTT	CASSQNTAGRGADTQYF
NA	18	TRBV7-2	TRBJ2-3	NA	TGTGCCAGCAGCTTAGAAGGCATGGGTGGGGGGAGGACAGATACGCAGTATTTT	CASSLEGMGGGRTDTQYF
TRBD1	16	TRBV24-1	TRBJ2-1	NA	TGTGCCACCAGTGATCCGAGGGACAGGGGGTTAAGTGAGCAGTTCTTC	CATSDPRDRGLSEQFF
NA	15	TRBV14	TRBJ1-1	few	TGTGCCAGCAGCTCACAGGGAAGTTGGGGCACTGAAGCTTTCTTT	CASSSQGSWGTEAFF
NA	14	TRBV20-1	TRBJ1-5	few	TGCAGTGCTCCTGACAGAAGGAGCAATCAGCCCCAGCATTTT	CSAPDRRSNQPQHF
NA	15	TRBV7-2	TRBJ1-2	few	TGTGCCAGCAGCTTAACTCCCCCGGGCCCGAGGGGCTACACCTTC	CASSLTPPGPRGYTF
NA	15	TRBV3-1	TRBJ2-2	NA	TGTGCCAGCAGCCAAGAGTACTGGAACACCGGGGAGCTGTTTTTT	CASSQEYWNTGELFF
NA	14	TRBV11-3	TRBJ2-1	NA	TGTGCCCGCAGCCAAGGACTGGTCTACAATGAGCAGTTCTTC	CARSQGLVYNEQFF
NA	11	TRBV27	TRBJ2-7	NA	TGTGCCAGCAGCACGCCGGGACCGCCGTACTTC	CASSTPGPPYF
NA	14	TRBV5-6	TRBJ2-7	few	TGTGCCAGCAGCCCCCCCCTAGAAACCTACGAGCAGTACTTC	CASSPPLETYEQYF
NA	15	TRBV12-3/TRBV12-4	TRBJ1-3	many	TGTGCCAGCACCTCCCCCAGGGGACCTGGAAACACCATATATTTT	CASTSPRGPGNTIYF
TRBD1	17	TRBV25-1	TRBJ2-1	NA	TGTGCCAGCAGTGACCCTTCAGGGGGCGCTTCCTACAATGAGCAGTTCTTC	CASSDPSGGASYNEQFF
NA	16	TRBV2	TRBJ1-2	NA	TGTGCCAGCAGTGATATCGGCAGGGAAGTTCTCTATGGCTACACCTTC	CASSDIGREVLYGYTF
NA	15	TRBV14	TRBJ2-2	NA	TGTGCCAGCAGCCAAGTTTACGGGAGTGTCGGGGAGCTGTTTTTT	CASSQVYGSVGELFF
NA	13	TRBV4-3	TRBJ2-2	NA	TGCGCCAGCAGCAAGGGCCTGACCGGGGAGCTGTTTTTT	CASSKGLTGELFF